Below are 11 T cell receptor beta chains sequenced from a single sample in a study of control samples from healthy donors and cancer patients. Produced via immunoSEQ multiplex PCR; TCRdb's table is partial and in-frame only. The repertoire consists of around 51,000 clones, with around 80% occurring once and the leading ten covering about a tenth. The sequencing input was blood. Every receptor here comes from a man between 65 and 85 years old in good health.

CDR3 sequence: CASSPSTGWLSPLHF. CDR3 sequence (DNA): TGTGCCAGCAGCCCCTCGACAGGGTGGTTGTCACCCCTCCACTTT. The chain is built from TRBV5-6 and TRBJ1-6; TRBD1 matches 7 bases. CDR1 is SGHDT and CDR2 is YYEEEE in the germline V gene. CDR3 size: 15 residues. Losses at the gene ends were 4 bases for V and 10 bases for J; bases not matched to a gene: 11.

The chain has TRBV14 and TRBJ2-1, with 11 bases that match TRBD2. The junction had 11 bases not matched to a gene; V was cut back by 4 bases and J by 3 bases. The V gene's germline CDR1 is SGHDN and CDR2 FVKESK. CDR3 size: 18 residues. CDR3 bases: TGTGCCAGCAGCCCCGGGACTAGCGGAATCTCCCGCTACAATGAGCAGTTCTTC. Protein product: CASSPGTSGISRYNEQFF.

A single count supports this clone. This chain links TRBV3-1 (or the pseudogene TRBV3-2) with TRBJ1-6; 7 bases map to TRBD1. J gave up 8 bases and V 1 base, and 8 bases lay outside the gene matches. CDR3 length equals 16 residues. CDR1 is LGHDT and CDR2 is YNNKEL in the germline V gene (reference sequence). The CDR3 loop is CASSQALTGADSPLHF. Written as DNA, the CDR3 is TGTGCCAGCAGCCAAGCTCTAACAGGGGCTGATTCACCCCTCCACTTT.

The genes are TRBV5-8 and TRBJ1-2, with D perhaps TRBD1 (6 bases). V was trimmed by 0 bases and J by 6 bases, leaving 12 bases between them. Germline CDR1 SGHTS, CDR2 YDEGEE. The CDR3 runs to 14 residues. The CDR3 spells CASSLGGGSDGYTF. In DNA form, the CDR3 reads TGTGCCAGCAGCTTGGGCGGGGGCAGTGATGGCTACACCTTC.

J is TRBJ1-2 and V is TRBV5-1; D not resolved. V was pared by 6 bases and J by 4 bases, with 19 bases between. This CDR3 spans 15 amino acids. CDR1 is SGHRS, CDR2 YFSETQ, per germline. CDR3 DNA: TGCGCCAGCAAAGGAGATGCTAGCCCATTCTATGGCTACACCTTC. Encoded protein: CASKGDASPFYGYTF.

This chain links TRBV7-8 with TRBJ2-1; D is perhaps TRBD2 (5 bases). This CDR3 contains 19 residues. Per the germline V gene, CDR1 is SGHVS and CDR2 is FQNEAQ. Trimming removed 2 bases at V and 8 bases at J, with 28 bases between. Here the CDR3 reads CASSLRSPLERKPRDEQFF. CDR3 nucleotides: TGTGCCAGCAGCTTAAGGTCCCCCCTCGAGCGGAAACCGAGGGATGAGCAGTTCTTC.

V is TRBV30 and J is TRBJ2-5; tentatively, D is TRBD1 or TRBD2 (6 bases each). This CDR3 spans 14 amino acids. Germline V gene lookup returns CDR1 GTSNPN and CDR2 SVGIG (reference sequence). The V end was cut by 4 bases, the J end by 9 bases, with 21 bases between. This chain's CDR3 is CAWNGQPGAGAQYF. For the CDR3, the DNA is TGTGCCTGGAACGGACAGCCGGGAGCAGGGGCCCAGTACTTC.

The CDR3 sequence is CASSLAGGHNEQFF. CDR3 in DNA: TGTGCCAGCAGTTTAGCGGGAGGGCATAATGAGCAGTTCTTC. The chain employs TRBV27 and TRBJ2-1; the match to TRBD2 covers 9 bases. J was trimmed by 7 bases and V by 2 bases; bases with no gene match: 3. The CDR3 is 14 amino acids. Germline V gene data show CDR1 as MNHEY and CDR2 as SMNVEV (reference sequence).

The gene calls are TRBV27 and TRBJ1-2; 10 nucleotides line up with TRBD1. The CDR3 has 14 residues. Losses at the gene ends were 6 bases for V and 5 bases for J; bases not matched to a gene: 6. Per germline, CDR1 MNHEY and CDR2 SMNVEV (reference sequence). The CDR3, as DNA: TGTGCCAGCAGCCGACAGGGGGCGAGTTATGGCTACACCTTC. Protein: CASSRQGASYGYTF.

The rearrangement joins TRBV30 to TRBJ2-7, with TRBD2 matching 7 bases. From germline, CDR1 is GTSNPN and CDR2 SVGIG (reference sequence). Trimming at V came to 0 bases and at J to 1 base, leaving 3 bases not matched to a gene. The CDR3 is 14 residues long. Here the CDR3 DNA reads TGTGCCTGGAGTGTGGTCGGGGGGTCCTACGAGCAGTACTTC. Protein product: CAWSVVGGSYEQYF.

The chain uses TRBV19 and TRBJ1-1, with D perhaps matching TRBD1 (6 bases). CDR1 and CDR2 from the germline V gene are LNHDA and SQIVND (reference sequence). The CDR3 contains 15 residues. V gave up 3 bases and J gave up 5 bases, with 16 bases separating them. The CDR3 loop reads CASSIGGGARTEAFF. The CDR3 nucleotides read TGTGCCAGTAGTATTGGTGGGGGGGCTCGGACTGAAGCTTTCTTT.